Presented here are 10 T cell receptor beta chains from one specimen sequenced in a study of blood T cells in healthy people across ages. Next came a second PCR, run for about 7 to 12 cycles, which used a sample-barcoded 5' primer along with a J-beta primer mix. TCRdb independently ran MiXCR on the 5' RACE reads; one entry per CDR3 protein. The top ten clones hold 17% of a sample with roughly 900,000 distinct CDR3 sequences, around 28% of them seen once. The source material was blood. Receptors were obtained from a woman older than 75 in good health.

On this clonotype: A single base separates this from a much larger clone, so it may be a read error. The chain employs TRBV12-3 or TRBV12-4 and TRBJ2-1; D perhaps matches TRBD2 (6 bases). The assigned J gene may be wrong: the sequence end matches TRBJ2-7 better. There are 15 residues in the CDR3. This CDR3 is CASSFGWDSYNEQYF. In DNA, the CDR3 is TGTGCCAGCAGTTTTGGTTGGGACTCCTACAATGAGCAGTACTTC.

This clonotype was detected ten times or more. This chain connects TRBV6-5 to TRBJ2-7, with 10 bases fitting TRBD1. The germline V gene encodes CDR1 MNHEY and CDR2 SVGAGI. V was clipped by 2 bases and J by 3 bases; unmatched bases: 4. The CDR3 is 15 residues long. CDR3 bases: TGTGCCAGCAGTTACAGGGGACAGGGGATCTACGAGCAGTACTTC. This sequence encodes CASSYRGQGIYEQYF.

The chain links TRBV19 to TRBJ1-5, with no clear D. Trimming pared 3 bases from V and 3 bases from J, leaving 15 bases between. Germline CDR1 reads LNHDA; CDR2 reads SQIVND (reference sequence). This CDR3 is 16 amino acids long. The CDR3 protein is CASSIKDGGNNQPQHF. CDR3 DNA: TGTGCCAGTAGTATTAAGGATGGAGGGAACAATCAGCCCCAGCATTTT.

The gene calls are TRBV12-3 or TRBV12-4 and TRBJ1-1, with D perhaps matching TRBD1 (5 bases). The V gene lost 2 bases and the J gene lost 6 bases, with 10 bases spanning the gap. The CDR3 loop spans 13 amino acids. The CDR3 DNA follows: TGTGCCAGCAGTTTAATTCAGGGCGCTGAAGCTTTCTTT. Encoded protein: CASSLIQGAEAFF.

The chain joins TRBV4-2 to TRBJ2-6, with D perhaps assigned TRBD1 or TRBD2 (5 bases each). Per germline, CDR1 LGHNA and CDR2 YNFKEQ. This CDR3 spans 20 amino acids. The V end lost 1 base, the J end lost 0 bases, and 19 bases lay between the germline ends. The CDR3 loop is CASSQVIRGVIISGANVLTF. The CDR3 coding sequence is TGTGCCAGCAGCCAAGTAATTCGAGGGGTTATTATCTCTGGGGCCAACGTCCTGACTTTC.

This clonotype has a count of ten or more. The V and J genes are TRBV6-2 or TRBV6-3 and TRBJ2-1, with D maybe TRBD1 (6 bases). Germline CDR1 reads MNHEY; CDR2 reads SVGEGT. CDR3 length: 15 residues. Trimming cost V 5 bases and J 0 bases, with 11 bases left between them. The CDR3, as DNA: TGTGCCAGCAGTGGGAACAGGGACTCCTACAATGAGCAGTTCTTC. This translates into CASSGNRDSYNEQFF.

The chain recombines TRBV27 with TRBJ2-1; D may be TRBD1 (6 bases). The CDR3 is 12 residues long. Germline CDR1 reads MNHEY; CDR2 reads SMNVEV (reference sequence). The V and J ends lost 5 bases and 8 bases respectively, with 10 bases between them. The CDR3 bases are TGTGCCAGCAGTCTTGGGGGCCATGAGCAGTTCTTC. It codes for CASSLGGHEQFF.

To note about this clonotype: At one end, the junction sequence differs from germline, possibly due to a read error. The chain links TRBV6-6 to TRBJ1-1, with TRBD1 as a possible D gene (6 bases). Germline CDR1 MNHNY, CDR2 SVGAGI (reference sequence). This CDR3 contains 14 residues. In DNA form, the CDR3 reads TGTGCCAGCAGTCGGGACCTGGACAGCACTGAAGCCTTCTTT. Protein sequence: CASSRDLDSTEAFF.

The chain employs TRBV6-2 or TRBV6-3 and TRBJ1-5; 9 nucleotides align to TRBD1. The CDR3 has 15 amino acids. Germline CDR1 reads MNHEY; CDR2 reads SVGEGT. The V gene end was trimmed by 5 bases and the J gene end by 6 bases; junction bases not matched to a gene: 8. The CDR3 region is CASSHHGQGIQPQHF. The DNA of the CDR3 is TGTGCCAGCAGTCACCACGGACAGGGGATTCAGCCCCAGCATTTT.

This clonotype was found many times. V usage is TRBV20-1 and J usage is TRBJ2-4; 8 nucleotides align to TRBD2. The germline V gene has CDR1 DFQATT and CDR2 SNEGSKA (reference sequence). The CDR3 covers 12 residues. The J segment lost 14 bases and the V segment lost 3 bases, leaving 9 bases of the junction unmatched. The CDR3 loop reads CSASRSDGGEYF. CDR3 nucleotides: TGCAGTGCTAGCCGGTCTGACGGGGGGGAGTACTTC.